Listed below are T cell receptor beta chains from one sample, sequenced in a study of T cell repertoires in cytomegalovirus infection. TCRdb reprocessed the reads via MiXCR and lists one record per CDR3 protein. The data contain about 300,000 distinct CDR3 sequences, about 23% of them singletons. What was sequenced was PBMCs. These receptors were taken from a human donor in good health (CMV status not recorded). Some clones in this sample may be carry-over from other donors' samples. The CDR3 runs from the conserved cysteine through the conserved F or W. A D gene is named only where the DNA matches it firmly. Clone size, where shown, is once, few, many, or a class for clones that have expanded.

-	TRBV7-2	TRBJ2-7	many	CASSSYRGGEQYF	TGTGCCAGCAGCTCCTACAGGGGGGGCGAGCAGTACTTC
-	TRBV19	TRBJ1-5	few	CASSLQGKGNQPQHF	TGTGCCAGTAGTCTACAGGGTAAGGGCAATCAGCCCCAGCATTTT
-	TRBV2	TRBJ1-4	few	CASSSPRGGLNEKLFF	TGTGCCAGCAGTTCCCCCCGGGGTGGTCTTAATGAAAAACTGTTTTTT
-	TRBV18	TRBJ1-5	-	CASSPREGSNQPQHF	TGTGCCAGCTCACCTCGGGAGGGGAGCAATCAGCCCCAGCATTTT
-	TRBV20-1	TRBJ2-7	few	CSASRRRQVVYEQYF	TGCAGTGCTAGTCGACGGAGACAGGTAGTATACGAGCAGTACTTC
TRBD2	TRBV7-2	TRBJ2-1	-	CASRHGSGRVGNEQFF	TGTGCCAGCAGGCATGGTAGCGGGAGGGTCGGCAATGAGCAGTTCTTC
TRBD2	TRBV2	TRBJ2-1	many	CASSGGASYNEQFF	TGTGCCAGCAGCGGGGGGGCATCCTACAATGAGCAGTTCTTC
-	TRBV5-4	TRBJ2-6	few	CASSLSQPGANVLTF	TGTGCCAGCAGCTTGTCACAGCCTGGGGCCAACGTCCTGACTTTC
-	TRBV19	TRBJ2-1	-	CARSSSASSYNEQFF	TGTGCCCGTAGTTCTTCCGCCTCCTCCTACAATGAGCAGTTCTTC
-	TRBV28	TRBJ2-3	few	CASSFVGGRDTQYF	TGTGCCAGCAGTTTCGTGGGGGGTAGAGATACGCAGTATTTT
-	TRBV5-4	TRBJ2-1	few	CASHPRSGSLGNEQFF	TGTGCCAGCCACCCGCGATCGGGGTCCCTGGGGAATGAGCAGTTCTTC
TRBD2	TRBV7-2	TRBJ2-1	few	CASSLLLAGGNLNEQFF	TGTGCCAGCAGCTTACTTTTAGCGGGGGGAAATTTGAATGAGCAGTTCTTC
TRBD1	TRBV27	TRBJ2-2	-	CASSSPGQTTGELFF	TGTGCCAGCAGTTCCCCGGGACAGACCACCGGGGAGCTGTTTTTT
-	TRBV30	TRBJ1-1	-	CAWSRERVTNTEAFF	TGTGCCTGGAGTCGAGAAAGGGTAACGAACACTGAAGCTTTCTTT
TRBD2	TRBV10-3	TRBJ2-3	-	CAIRAGTTGTDTQYF	TGTGCCATCAGGGCCGGGACTACCGGGACAGATACGCAGTATTTT
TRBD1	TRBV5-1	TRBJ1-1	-	CASSSDRGNTEAFF	TGCGCCAGCAGCTCGGACAGGGGGAACACTGAAGCTTTCTTT
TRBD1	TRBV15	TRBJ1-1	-	CATRRDRADTEAFF	TGTGCCACCAGGAGAGACAGGGCGGACACTGAAGCTTTCTTT
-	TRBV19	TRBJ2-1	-	CASSMGLVPNEQFF	TGTGCCAGTAGTATGGGACTCGTTCCCAATGAGCAGTTCTTC
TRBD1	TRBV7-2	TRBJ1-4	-	CASTTGVEEKLFF	TGTGCCAGCACGACAGGGGTGGAAGAAAAACTGTTTTTT
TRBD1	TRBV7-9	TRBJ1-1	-	CASSPRDSLSNTEAFF	TGTGCCAGCAGCCCCCGGGACAGCCTATCGAACACTGAAGCTTTCTTT
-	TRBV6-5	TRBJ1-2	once	CASSSTGLNLYGYTF	TGTGCCAGCAGTTCAACAGGGCTCAACCTCTATGGCTACACCTTC
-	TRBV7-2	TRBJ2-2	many	CASSLESSAGELFF	TGTGCCAGCAGCTTAGAATCTAGCGCCGGGGAGCTGTTTTTT
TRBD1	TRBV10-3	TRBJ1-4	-	CAISRDRGNEKLFF	TGTGCCATCAGTAGAGACAGGGGGAATGAAAAACTGTTTTTT
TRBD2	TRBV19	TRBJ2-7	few	CASRQGRASASYEQYF	TGTGCCAGTAGGCAAGGGAGGGCTAGCGCCTCCTACGAGCAGTACTTC
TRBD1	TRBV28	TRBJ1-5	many	CASSTDRGGGNQPQHF	TGTGCCAGCAGTACCGACAGGGGTGGCGGGAATCAGCCCCAGCATTTT
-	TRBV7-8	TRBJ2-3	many	CASSLGSGLVSTDTQYF	TGTGCCAGCAGCTTAGGCTCAGGGCTGGTGAGCACAGATACGCAGTATTTT
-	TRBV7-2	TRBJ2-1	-	CASSYVAGNEQFF	TGTGCCAGCAGCTACGTCGCGGGTAATGAGCAGTTCTTC
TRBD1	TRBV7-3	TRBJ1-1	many	CASSWDSNTEAFF	TGTGCCAGCAGTTGGGACAGTAACACTGAAGCTTTCTTT
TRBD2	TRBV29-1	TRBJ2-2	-	CSALAGGGTGELFF	TGCAGCGCCTTAGCGGGAGGAGGGACCGGGGAGCTGTTTTTT
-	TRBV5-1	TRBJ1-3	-	CASSPEGVGNTIYF	TGCGCCAGCAGCCCGGAGGGGGTCGGAAACACCATATATTTT
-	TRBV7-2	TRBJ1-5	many	CASSLKDSSGQPQHF	TGTGCCAGCAGCTTAAAGGACAGCTCTGGACAGCCCCAGCATTTT
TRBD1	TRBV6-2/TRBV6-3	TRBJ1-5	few	CASKEGAQPQHF	TGTGCCAGCAAGGAGGGGGCGCAGCCCCAGCATTTT
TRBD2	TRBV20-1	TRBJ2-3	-	CSARLGAGGSTDTQYF	TGCAGTGCTAGACTGGGAGCGGGAGGCAGCACAGATACGCAGTATTTT
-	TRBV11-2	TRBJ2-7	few	CASSLGSLGSEQYF	TGTGCCAGCAGCTTAGGGTCCCTAGGCTCCGAGCAGTACTTC
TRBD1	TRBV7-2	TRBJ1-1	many	CASSRLGTGRLNTEAFF	TGTGCCAGCAGCCGACTCGGGACAGGGAGGTTGAACACTGAAGCTTTCTTT
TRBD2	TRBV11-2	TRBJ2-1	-	CASSVRGTGRTSGGSYNEQFF	TGTGCCAGCAGCGTGAGGGGGACGGGTAGGACTAGCGGGGGGTCCTACAATGAGCAGTTCTTC
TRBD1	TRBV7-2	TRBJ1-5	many	CASSLTGTGGHNQPQHF	TGTGCCAGCAGCTTAACCGGGACAGGGGGACATAATCAGCCCCAGCATTTT
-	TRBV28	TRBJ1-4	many	CASSGTGTRGQKLFF	TGTGCCAGCAGCGGGACGGGAACAAGGGGTCAAAAACTGTTTTTT
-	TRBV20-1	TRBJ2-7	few	CSARDLGPLEQYF	TGCAGTGCTAGAGACCTCGGACCACTCGAGCAGTACTTC
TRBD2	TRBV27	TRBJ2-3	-	CASSLLISGRPDTQYF	TGTGCCAGCAGTTTATTGATTAGCGGGAGGCCAGATACGCAGTATTTT
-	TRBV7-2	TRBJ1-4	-	CASSRGMGNEKLFF	TGTGCCAGCAGCCGGGGGATGGGCAATGAAAAACTGTTTTTT